The sequence of this T cell receptor (beta chain) was determined in a study of cytomegalovirus exposure and HLA in healthy donors. On the study more broadly: The 120 validation repertoires, a later analysis reported, used the same platform as the approximately 700 first-cohort repertoires.

On this clone: Its cognate antigen is unknown.

Produced via immunoSEQ multiplex PCR; TCRdb's table is partial and in-frame only. The data contain 180,000 or so clones, 87% of them seen just once; the ten biggest clones take up approximately 1.5%. Points from the study as a whole: The authors confirmed in vitro that three CMV-associated chains were specific for CMV antigens.

Specimen: PBMCs. This TCR was recovered from a woman in her thirties in good health and CMV-seronegative.

The CDR3 spells CASSLHTGVHEQFF. CDR3 bases: TGTGCCAGCAGCTTACACACAGGGGTCCATGAGCAGTTCTTC. The chain uses TRBV7-9 and TRBJ2-1; 7 bases match TRBD1. After removal of 2 bases from V and 8 bases from J, the junction contained 6 bases not matched to a gene. CDR3 size: 14 residues. Germline CDR1 and CDR2: SEHNR and FQNEAQ (reference sequence).